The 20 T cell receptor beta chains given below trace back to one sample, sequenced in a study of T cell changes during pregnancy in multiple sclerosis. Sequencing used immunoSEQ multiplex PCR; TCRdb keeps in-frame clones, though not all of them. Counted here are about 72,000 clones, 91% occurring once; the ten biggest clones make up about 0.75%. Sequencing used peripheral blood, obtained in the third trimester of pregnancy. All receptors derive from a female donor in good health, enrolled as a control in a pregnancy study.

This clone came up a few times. The CDR3 loop reads CASVILAGEVLGTDTQYF. The CDR3 coding sequence is TGTGCCAGCGTTATACTAGCGGGAGAGGTTCTCGGCACAGATACGCAGTATTTT. This chain uses TRBV7-9 with TRBJ2-3; 11 positions agree with TRBD2. The CDR3 loop spans 18 amino acids. Trimming cost V 8 bases and J 1 base; bases outside gene matches: 14. CDR1 is SEHNR and CDR2 is FQNEAQ in the germline V gene (reference sequence).

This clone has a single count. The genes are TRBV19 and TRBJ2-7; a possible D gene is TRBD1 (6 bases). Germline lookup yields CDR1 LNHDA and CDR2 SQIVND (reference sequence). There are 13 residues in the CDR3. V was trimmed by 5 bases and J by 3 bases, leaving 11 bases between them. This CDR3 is CASSFRGDYEQYF. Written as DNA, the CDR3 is TGTGCCAGTAGTTTCAGGGGAGACTACGAGCAGTACTTC.

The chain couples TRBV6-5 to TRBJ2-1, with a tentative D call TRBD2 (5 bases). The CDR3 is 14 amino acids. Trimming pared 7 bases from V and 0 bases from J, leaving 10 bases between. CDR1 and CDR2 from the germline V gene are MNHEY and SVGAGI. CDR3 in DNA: TGTGCCAGCAAGGCCGGGAACTCCTACAATGAGCAGTTCTTC. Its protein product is CASKAGNSYNEQFF.

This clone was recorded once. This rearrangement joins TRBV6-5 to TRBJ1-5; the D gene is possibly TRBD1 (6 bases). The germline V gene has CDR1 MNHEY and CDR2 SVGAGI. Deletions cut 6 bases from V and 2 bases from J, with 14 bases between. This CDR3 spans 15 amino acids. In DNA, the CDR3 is TGTGCCAGCAGACAACAGGGTAACGGCAATCAGCCCCAGCATTTT. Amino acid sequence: CASRQQGNGNQPQHF.

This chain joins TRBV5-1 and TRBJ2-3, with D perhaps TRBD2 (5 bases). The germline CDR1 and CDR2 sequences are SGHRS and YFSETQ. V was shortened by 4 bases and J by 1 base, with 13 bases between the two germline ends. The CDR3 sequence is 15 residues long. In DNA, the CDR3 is TGCGCCAGCAGCGAGGGTATGTTTGGCACAGATACGCAGTATTTT. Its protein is CASSEGMFGTDTQYF.

This chain's CDR3 is CASRRGPYNEQFF. CDR3 in DNA: TGTGCCAGCAGAAGGGGCCCCTACAATGAGCAGTTCTTC. This chain uses TRBV28 with TRBJ2-1; D may be TRBD1 (5 bases). The CDR3 runs to 13 residues. Deletions cut 6 bases from V and 2 bases from J, with 8 bases between. CDR1 is MDHEN and CDR2 is SYDVKM in the germline V gene.

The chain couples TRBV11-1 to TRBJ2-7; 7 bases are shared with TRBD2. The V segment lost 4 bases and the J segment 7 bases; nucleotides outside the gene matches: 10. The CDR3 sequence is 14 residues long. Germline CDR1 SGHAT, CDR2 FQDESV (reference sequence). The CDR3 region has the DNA TGTGCCAGCAGCTCTCCCGGGGGGAAGAAGGAGCAGTACTTC. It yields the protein CASSSPGGKKEQYF.

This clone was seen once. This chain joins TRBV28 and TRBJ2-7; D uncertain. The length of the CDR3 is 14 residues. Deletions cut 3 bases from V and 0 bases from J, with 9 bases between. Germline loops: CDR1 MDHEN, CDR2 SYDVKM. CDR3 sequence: CASSFSRSSYEQYF. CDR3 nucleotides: TGTGCCAGCAGTTTTAGCCGCAGCTCCTACGAGCAGTACTTC.

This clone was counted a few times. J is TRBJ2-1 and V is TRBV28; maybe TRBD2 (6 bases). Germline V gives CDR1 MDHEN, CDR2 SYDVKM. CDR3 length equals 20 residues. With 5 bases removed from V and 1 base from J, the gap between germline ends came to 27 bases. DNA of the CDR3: TGTGCCAGCAGTCTAGGTTACTCAGCCCCGCGGGACGATTCCTACAATGAGCAGTTCTTC. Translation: CASSLGYSAPRDDSYNEQFF.

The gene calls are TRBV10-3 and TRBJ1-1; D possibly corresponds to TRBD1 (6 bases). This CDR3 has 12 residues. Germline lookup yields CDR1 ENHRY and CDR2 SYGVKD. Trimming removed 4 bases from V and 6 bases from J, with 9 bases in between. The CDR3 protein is CAISVGGPEAFF. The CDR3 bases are TGTGCCATCAGTGTGGGGGGGCCTGAAGCTTTCTTT.

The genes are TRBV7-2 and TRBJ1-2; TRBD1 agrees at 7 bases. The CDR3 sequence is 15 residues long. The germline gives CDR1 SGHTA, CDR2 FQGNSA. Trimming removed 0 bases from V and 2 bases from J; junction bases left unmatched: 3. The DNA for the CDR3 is TGTGCCAGCAGCTTAGCCGGGACAGAGAACTATGGCTACACCTTC. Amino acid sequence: CASSLAGTENYGYTF.

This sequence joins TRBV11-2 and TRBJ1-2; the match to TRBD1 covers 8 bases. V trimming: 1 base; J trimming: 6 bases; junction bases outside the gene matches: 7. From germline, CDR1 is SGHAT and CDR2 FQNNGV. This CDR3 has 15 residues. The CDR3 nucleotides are TGTGCCAGCAGCTTAGTAGGACAGGGTCGGGATGGCTACACCTTC. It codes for CASSLVGQGRDGYTF. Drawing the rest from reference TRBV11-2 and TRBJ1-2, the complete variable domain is EAGVAQSPRYKIIEKRQSVAFWCNPISGHATLYWYQQILGQGPKLLIQFQNNGVVDDSQLPKDRFSAERLKGVDSTLKIQPAKLEDSAVYLCASSLVGQGRDGYTFGSGTRLTVV.

CDR3 in DNA: TGTGCCAGCAGCTTGGGGCAGGGAAACACCATATATTTT. It encodes CASSLGQGNTIYF. The chain joins TRBV11-3 to TRBJ1-3; the D gene is possibly TRBD1 (5 bases). The CDR3 loop spans 13 amino acids. The ends were cut back, 3 bases at V and 4 bases at J, with 7 bases in the middle. CDR1 is SGHNT, CDR2 YENEEA, per germline.

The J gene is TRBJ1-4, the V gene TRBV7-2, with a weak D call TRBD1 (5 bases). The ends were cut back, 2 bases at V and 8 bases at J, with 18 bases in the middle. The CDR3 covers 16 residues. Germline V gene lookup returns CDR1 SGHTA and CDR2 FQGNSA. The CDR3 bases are TGTGCCAGCAGCTTACAAACAAGGGGTTTGGGAGAAAAACTGTTTTTT. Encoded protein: CASSLQTRGLGEKLFF.

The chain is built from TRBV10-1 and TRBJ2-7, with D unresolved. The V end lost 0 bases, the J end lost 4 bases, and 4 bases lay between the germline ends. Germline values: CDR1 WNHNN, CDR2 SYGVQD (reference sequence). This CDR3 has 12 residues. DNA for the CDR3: TGCGCCAGCAGTGAGTCCGGGTACGAGCAGTACTTC. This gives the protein CASSESGYEQYF.

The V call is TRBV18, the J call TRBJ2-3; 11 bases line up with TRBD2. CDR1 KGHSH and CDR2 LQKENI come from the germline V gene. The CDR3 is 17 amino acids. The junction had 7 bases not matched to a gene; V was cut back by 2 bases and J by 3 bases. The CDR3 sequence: CASSPGILAGVTDTQYF. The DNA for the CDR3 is TGTGCCAGCTCACCAGGGATACTAGCGGGAGTTACAGATACGCAGTATTTT.

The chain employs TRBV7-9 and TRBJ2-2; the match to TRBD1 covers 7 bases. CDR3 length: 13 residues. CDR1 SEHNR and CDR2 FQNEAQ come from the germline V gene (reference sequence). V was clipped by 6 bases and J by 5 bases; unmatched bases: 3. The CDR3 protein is CASSPTGTGELFF. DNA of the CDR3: TGTGCCAGCAGTCCGACAGGGACCGGGGAGCTGTTTTTT.

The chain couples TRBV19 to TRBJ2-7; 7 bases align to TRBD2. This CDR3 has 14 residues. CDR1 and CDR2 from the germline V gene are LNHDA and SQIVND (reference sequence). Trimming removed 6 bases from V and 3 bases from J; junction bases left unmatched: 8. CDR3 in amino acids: CASSPGGLNYEQYF. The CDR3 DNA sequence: TGTGCCAGTAGCCCCGGGGGGTTGAACTACGAGCAGTACTTC.

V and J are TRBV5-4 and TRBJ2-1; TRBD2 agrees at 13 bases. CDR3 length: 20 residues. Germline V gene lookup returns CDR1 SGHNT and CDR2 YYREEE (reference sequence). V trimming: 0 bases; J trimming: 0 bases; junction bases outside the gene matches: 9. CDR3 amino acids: CASSLAGLAGALSSYNEQFF. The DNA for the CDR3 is TGTGCCAGCAGCTTGGCCGGACTAGCGGGGGCCTTAAGCTCCTACAATGAGCAGTTCTTC.

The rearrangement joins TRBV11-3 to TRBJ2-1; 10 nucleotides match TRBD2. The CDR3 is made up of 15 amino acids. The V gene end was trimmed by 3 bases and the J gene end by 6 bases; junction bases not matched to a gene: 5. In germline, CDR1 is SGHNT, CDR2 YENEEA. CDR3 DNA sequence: TGTGCCAGCAGCTTTGGTCTAGCGGGAGTCAATGAGCAGTTCTTC. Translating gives CASSFGLAGVNEQFF.